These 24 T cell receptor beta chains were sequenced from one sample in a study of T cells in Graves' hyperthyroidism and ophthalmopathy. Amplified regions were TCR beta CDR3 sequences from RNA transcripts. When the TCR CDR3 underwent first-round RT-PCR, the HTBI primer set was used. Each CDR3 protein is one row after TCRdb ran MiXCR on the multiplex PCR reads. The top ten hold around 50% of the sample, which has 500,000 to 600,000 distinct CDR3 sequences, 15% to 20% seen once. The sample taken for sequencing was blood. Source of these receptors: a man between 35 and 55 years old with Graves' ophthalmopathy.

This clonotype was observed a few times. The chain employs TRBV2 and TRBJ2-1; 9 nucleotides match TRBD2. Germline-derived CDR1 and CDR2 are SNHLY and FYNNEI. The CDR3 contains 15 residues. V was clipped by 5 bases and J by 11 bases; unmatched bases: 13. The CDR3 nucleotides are TGTGCCAGCAGTTATGTAGCGGGGGCCTTCGAAAAGCAGTTCTTC. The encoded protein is CASSYVAGAFEKQFF. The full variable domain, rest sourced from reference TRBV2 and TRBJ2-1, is EPEVTQTPSHQVTQMGQEVILRCVPISNHLYFYWYRQILGQKVEFLVSFYNNEISEKSEIFDDQFSVERPDGSNFTLKIRSTKLEDSAMYFCASSYVAGAFEKQFFGPGTRLTVL.

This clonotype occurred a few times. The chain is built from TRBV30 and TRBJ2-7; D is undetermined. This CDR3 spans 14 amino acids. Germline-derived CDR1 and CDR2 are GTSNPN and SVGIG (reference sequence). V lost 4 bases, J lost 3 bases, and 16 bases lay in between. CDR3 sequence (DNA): TGTGCCTGGAACATCCCCGAGGTGGACTACGAGCAGTACTTC. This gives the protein CAWNIPEVDYEQYF.

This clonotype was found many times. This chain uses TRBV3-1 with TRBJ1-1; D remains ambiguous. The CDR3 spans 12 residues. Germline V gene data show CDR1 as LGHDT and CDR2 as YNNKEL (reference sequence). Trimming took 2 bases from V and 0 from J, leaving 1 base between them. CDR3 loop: CASSQMNTEAFF. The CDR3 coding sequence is TGTGCCAGCAGCCAAATGAACACTGAAGCTTTCTTT.

The CDR3 DNA is TGTGCCAGCAGTGAGGGACTAGCGGGAAGCGGTGCCGACTACAATGAGCAGTTCTTC. Its translation is CASSEGLAGSGADYNEQFF. The chain links TRBV6-1 to TRBJ2-1; 13 bases line up with TRBD2. Germline V gene lookup returns CDR1 MNHNS and CDR2 SASEGT. J was trimmed by 3 bases and V by 3 bases; bases with no gene match: 11. CDR3 length: 19 residues.

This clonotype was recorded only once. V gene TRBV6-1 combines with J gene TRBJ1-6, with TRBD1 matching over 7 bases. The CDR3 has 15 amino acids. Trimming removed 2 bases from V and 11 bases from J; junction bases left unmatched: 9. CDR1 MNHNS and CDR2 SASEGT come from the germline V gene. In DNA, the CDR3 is TGTGCCAGCAGTGAACGAGGGACAGCACATCCACCCCTCCACTTT. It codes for CASSERGTAHPPLHF.

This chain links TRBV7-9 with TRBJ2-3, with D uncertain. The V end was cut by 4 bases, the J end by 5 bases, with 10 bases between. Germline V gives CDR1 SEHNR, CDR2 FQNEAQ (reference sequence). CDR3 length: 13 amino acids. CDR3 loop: CASSSGMVDTQYF. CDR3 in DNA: TGTGCCAGCAGCTCCGGTATGGTAGATACGCAGTATTTT.

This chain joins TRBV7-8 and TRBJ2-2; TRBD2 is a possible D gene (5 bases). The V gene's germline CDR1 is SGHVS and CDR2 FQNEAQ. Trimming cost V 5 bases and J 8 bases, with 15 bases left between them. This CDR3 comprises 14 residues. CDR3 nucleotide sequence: TGTGCCAGCAGCGTACGCGGGCGCGCGGGGGAGCTGTTTTTT. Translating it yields CASSVRGRAGELFF.

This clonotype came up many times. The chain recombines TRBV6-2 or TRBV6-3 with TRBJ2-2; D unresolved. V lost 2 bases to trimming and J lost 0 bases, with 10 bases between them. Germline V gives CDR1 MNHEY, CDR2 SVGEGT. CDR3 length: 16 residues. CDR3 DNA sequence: TGTGCCAGCAGTTACAGTCGGCGGACGAACACCGGGGAGCTGTTTTTT. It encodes CASSYSRRTNTGELFF.

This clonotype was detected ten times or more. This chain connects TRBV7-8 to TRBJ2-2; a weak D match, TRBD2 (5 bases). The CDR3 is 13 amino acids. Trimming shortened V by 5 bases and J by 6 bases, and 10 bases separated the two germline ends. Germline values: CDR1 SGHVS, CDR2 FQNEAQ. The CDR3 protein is CASSVLGSGELFF. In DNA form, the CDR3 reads TGTGCCAGCAGCGTACTAGGCTCCGGGGAGCTGTTTTTT.

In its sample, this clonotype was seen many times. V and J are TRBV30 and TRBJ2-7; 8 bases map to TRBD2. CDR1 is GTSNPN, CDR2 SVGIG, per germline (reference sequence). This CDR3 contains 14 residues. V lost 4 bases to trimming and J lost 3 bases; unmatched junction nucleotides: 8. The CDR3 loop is CAWNGGAQIYEQYF. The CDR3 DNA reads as TGTGCCTGGAACGGGGGGGCACAAATCTACGAGCAGTACTTC.

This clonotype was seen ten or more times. The CDR3, as DNA: TGTGCCAGCAGCGTAGGCTCGGCGAACACCGGGGAGCTGTTTTTT. Protein sequence: CASSVGSANTGELFF. The rearrangement links TRBV9 to TRBJ2-2; D is unclear. CDR1 and CDR2 from the germline V gene are SGDLS and YYNGEE. The ends were cut back, 0 bases at V and 0 bases at J, with 6 bases in the middle. This CDR3 is 15 amino acids long.

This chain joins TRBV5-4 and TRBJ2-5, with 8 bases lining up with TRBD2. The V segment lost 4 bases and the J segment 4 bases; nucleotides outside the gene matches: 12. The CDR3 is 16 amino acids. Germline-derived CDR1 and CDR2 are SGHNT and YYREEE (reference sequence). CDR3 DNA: TGTGCCAGCAGCATGGGGGCTAGCGGGCACGGAGAGACCCAGTACTTC. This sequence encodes CASSMGASGHGETQYF.

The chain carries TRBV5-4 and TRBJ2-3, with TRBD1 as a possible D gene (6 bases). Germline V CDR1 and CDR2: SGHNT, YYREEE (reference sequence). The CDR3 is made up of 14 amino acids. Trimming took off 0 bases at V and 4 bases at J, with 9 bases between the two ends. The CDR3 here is CASSLGNRADTQYF. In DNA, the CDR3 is TGTGCCAGCAGCTTGGGGAACAGGGCAGATACGCAGTATTTT.

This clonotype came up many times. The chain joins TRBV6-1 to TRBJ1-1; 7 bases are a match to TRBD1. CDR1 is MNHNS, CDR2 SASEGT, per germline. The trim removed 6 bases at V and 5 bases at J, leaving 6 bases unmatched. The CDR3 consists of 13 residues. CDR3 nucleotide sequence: TGTGCCAGCAGGACAGGGAAAGGGACTGAAGCTTTCTTT. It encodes CASRTGKGTEAFF.

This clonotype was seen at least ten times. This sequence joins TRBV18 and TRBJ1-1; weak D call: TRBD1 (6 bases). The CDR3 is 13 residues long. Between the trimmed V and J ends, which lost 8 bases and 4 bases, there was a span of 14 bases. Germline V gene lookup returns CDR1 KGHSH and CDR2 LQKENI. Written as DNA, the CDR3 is TGTGCCAGCGACCAGGGGTACAGCACTGAAGCTTTCTTT. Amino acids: CASDQGYSTEAFF.

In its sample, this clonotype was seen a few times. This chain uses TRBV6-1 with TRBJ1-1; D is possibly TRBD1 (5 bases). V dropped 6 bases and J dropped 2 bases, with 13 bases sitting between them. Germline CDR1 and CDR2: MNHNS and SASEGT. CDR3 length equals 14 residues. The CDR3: CASSRVPINTEAFF. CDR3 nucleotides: TGTGCCAGCAGCAGGGTCCCTATCAACACTGAAGCTTTCTTT.

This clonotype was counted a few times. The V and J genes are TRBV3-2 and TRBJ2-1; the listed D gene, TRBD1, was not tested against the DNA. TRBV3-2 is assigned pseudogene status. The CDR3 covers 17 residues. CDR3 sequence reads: CASSQERGGMTYNEQFF. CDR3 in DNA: TGTGCCAGCAGCCAAGAACGGGGCGGGATGACCTACAATGAGCAGTTCTTC.

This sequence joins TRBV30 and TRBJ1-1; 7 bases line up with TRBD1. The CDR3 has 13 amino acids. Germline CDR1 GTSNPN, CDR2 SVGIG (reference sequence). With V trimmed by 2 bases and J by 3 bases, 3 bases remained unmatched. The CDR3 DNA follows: TGTGCCTGGAGTCGACAGGGTGACACTGAAGCTTTCTTT. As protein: CAWSRQGDTEAFF.

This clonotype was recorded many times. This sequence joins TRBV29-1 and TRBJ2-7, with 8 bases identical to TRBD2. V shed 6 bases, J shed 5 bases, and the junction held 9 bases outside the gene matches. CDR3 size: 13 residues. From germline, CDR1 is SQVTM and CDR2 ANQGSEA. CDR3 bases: TGCAGCGTCCCCAGCGGGAGATTGGACGAGCAGTACTTC. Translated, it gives CSVPSGRLDEQYF.

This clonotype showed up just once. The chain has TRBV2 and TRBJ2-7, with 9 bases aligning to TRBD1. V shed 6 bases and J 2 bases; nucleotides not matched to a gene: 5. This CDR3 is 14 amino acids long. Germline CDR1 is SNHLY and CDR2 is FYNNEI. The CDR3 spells CASRETGGTYEQYF. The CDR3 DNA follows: TGTGCCAGCAGGGAGACAGGGGGTACCTACGAGCAGTACTTC. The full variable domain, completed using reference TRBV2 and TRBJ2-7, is EPEVTQTPSHQVTQMGQEVILRCVPISNHLYFYWYRQILGQKVEFLVSFYNNEISEKSEIFDDQFSVERPDGSNFTLKIRSTKLEDSAMYFCASRETGGTYEQYFGPGTRLTVT.

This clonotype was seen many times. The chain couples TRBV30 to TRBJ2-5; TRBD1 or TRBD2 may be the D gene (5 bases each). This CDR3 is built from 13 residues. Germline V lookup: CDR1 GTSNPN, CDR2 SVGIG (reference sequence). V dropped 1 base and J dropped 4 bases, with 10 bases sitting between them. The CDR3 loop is CAWSGGERETQYF. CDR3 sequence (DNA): TGTGCCTGGAGTGGAGGGGAGAGAGAGACCCAGTACTTC.

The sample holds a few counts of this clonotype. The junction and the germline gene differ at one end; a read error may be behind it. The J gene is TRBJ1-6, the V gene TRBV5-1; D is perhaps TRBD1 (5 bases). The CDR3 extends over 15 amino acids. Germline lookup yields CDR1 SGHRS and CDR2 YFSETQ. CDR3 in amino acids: CASSLVGGTHSPLHF. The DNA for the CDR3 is TGTGCCAGCAGCCTCGTCGGAGGGACCCATTCACCCCTCCACTTT.

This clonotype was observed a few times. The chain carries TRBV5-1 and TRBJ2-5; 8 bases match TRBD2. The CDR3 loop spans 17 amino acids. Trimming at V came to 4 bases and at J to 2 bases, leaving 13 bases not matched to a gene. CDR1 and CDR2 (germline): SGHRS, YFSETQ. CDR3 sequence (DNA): TGCGCCAGCAGCCCTGAACCTACTAGCGGTACACAAGAGACCCAGTACTTC. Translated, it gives CASSPEPTSGTQETQYF.

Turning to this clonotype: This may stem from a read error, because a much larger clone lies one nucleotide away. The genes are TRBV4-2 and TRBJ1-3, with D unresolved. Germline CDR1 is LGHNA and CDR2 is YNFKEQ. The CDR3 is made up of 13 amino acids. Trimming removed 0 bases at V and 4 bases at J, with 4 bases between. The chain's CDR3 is CASSQDRGNTIYF. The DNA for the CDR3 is TGTGCCAGCAGCCAAGATCGGGGAAACACCATATATTTT.